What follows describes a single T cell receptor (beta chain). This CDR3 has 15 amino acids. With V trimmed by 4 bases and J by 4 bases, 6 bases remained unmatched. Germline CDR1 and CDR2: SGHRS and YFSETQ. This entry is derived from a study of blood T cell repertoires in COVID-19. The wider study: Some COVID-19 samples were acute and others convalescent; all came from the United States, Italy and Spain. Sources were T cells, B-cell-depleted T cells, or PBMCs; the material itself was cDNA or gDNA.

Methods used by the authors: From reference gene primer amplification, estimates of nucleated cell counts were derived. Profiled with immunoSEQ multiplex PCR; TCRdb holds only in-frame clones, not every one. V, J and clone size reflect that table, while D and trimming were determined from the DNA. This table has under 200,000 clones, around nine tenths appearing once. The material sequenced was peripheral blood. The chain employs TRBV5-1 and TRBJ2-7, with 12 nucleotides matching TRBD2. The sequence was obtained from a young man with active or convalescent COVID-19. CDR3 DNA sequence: TGCGCCAGCAGCCCGACTAGCGGGGGACTTTACGAGCAGTACTTC. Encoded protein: CASSPTSGGLYEQYF.